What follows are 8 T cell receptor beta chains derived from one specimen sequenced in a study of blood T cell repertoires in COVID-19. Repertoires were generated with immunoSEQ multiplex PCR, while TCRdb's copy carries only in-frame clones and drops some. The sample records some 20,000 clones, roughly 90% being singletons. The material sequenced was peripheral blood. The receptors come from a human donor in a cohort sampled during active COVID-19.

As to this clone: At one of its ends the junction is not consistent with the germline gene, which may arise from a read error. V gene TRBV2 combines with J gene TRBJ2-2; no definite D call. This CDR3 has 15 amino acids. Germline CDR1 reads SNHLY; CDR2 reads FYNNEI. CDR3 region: CASSPHRVNPGELFF. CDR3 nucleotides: TGTGCCAGCAGTCCCCACCGGGTGAACCCCGGGGAGCTGTTTTTT.

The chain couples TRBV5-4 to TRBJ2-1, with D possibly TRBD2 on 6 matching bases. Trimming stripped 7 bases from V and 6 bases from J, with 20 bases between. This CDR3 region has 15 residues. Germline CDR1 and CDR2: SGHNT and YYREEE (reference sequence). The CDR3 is CASGSGSGGSNEQFF. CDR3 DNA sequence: TGTGCCAGCGGTTCTGGAAGTGGGGGGAGCAATGAGCAGTTCTTC.

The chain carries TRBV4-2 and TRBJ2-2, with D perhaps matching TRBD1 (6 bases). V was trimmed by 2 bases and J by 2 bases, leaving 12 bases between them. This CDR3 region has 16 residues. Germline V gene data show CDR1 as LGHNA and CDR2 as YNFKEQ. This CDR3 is CASSQYGGINTGELFF. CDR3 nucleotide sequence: TGTGCCAGCAGCCAATATGGGGGCATTAACACCGGGGAGCTGTTTTTT.

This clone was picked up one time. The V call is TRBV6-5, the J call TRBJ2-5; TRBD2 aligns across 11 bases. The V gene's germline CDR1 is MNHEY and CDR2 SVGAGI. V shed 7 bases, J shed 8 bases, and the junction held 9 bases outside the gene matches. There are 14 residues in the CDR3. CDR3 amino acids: CASTEGLAVITQYF. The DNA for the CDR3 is TGTGCCAGCACAGAGGGACTAGCGGTTATAACCCAGTACTTC.

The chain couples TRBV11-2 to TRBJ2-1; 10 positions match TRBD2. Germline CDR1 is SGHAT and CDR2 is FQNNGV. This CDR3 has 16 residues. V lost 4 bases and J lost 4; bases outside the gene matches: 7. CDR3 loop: CASSSPTSGDYNEQFF. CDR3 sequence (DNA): TGTGCCAGCAGCTCCCCCACTAGCGGGGATTACAATGAGCAGTTCTTC.

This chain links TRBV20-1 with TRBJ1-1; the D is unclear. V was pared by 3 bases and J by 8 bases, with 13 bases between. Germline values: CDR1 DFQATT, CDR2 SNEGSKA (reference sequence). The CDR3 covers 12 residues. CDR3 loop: CSASDTRGEAFF. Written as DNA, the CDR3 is TGCAGTGCTAGTGACACTCGCGGGGAAGCTTTCTTT.

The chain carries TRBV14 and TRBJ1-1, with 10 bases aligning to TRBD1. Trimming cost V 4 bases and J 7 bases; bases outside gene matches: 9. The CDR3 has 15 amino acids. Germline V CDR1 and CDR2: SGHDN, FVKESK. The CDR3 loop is CASSPNRDRGIEAFF. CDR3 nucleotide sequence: TGTGCCAGCAGCCCGAACCGGGACAGGGGAATTGAAGCTTTCTTT.

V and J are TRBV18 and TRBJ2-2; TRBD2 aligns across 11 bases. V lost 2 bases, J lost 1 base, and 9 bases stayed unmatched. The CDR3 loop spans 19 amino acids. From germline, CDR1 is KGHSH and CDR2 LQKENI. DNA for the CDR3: TGTGCCAGCTCACCAGTTTCACTAGCGGGGGCCGGGAACACCGGGGAGCTGTTTTTT. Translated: CASSPVSLAGAGNTGELFF.